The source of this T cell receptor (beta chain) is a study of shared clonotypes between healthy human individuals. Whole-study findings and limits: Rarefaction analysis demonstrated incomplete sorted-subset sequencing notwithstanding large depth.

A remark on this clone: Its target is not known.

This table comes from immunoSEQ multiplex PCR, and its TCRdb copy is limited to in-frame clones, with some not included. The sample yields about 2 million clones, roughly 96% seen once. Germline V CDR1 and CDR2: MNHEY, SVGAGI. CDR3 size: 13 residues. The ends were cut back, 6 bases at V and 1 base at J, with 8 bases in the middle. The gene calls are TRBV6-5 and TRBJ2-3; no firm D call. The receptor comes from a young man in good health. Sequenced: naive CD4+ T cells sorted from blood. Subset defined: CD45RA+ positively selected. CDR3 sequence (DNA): TGTGCCAGCAGGTACCCGGGCACAGATACGCAGTATTTT. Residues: CASRYPGTDTQYF.